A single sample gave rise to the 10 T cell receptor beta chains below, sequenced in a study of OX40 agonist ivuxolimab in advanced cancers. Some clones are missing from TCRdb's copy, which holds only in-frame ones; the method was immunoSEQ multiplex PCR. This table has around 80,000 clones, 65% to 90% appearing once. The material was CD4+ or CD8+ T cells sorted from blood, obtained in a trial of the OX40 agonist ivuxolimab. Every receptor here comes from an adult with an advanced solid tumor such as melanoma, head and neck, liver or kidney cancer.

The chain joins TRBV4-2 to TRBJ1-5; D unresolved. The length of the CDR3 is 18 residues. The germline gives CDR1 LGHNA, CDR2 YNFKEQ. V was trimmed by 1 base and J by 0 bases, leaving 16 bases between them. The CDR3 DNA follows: TGTGCCAGCAGCCAAGGTGGGGTGGGAATGAATAGCAATCAGCCCCAGCATTTT. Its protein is CASSQGGVGMNSNQPQHF.

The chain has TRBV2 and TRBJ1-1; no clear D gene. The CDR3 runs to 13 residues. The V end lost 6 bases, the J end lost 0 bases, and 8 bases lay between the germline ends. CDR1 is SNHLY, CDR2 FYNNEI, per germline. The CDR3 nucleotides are TGTGCCAGCAGCTTCGGGATGAACACTGAAGCTTTCTTT. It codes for CASSFGMNTEAFF.

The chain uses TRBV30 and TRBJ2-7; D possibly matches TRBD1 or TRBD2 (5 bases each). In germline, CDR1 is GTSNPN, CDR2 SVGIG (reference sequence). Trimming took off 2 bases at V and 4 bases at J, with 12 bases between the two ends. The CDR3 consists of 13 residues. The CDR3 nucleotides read TGTGCCTGGAGTCCTCGGGACCCTTACGAGCAGTACTTC. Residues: CAWSPRDPYEQYF.

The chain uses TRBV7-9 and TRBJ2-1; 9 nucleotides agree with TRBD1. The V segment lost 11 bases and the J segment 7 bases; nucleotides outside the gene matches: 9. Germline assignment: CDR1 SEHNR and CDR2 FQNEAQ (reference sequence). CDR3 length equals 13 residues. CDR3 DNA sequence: TGTGCCCAACACGGGACAGGGTCTAATGAGCAGTTCTTC. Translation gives CAQHGTGSNEQFF. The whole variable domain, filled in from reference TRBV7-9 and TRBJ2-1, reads DTGVSQNPRHKITKRGQNVTFRCDPISEHNRLYWYRQTLGQGPEFLTYFQNEAQLEKSRLLSDRFSAERPKGSFSTLEIQRTEQGDSAMYLCAQHGTGSNEQFFGPGTRLTVL.

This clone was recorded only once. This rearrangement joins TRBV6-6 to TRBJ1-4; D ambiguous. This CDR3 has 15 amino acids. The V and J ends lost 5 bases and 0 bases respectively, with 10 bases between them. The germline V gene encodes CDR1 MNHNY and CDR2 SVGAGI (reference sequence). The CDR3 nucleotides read TGTGCCAGCAGTGACACCTCCGCAACTAATGAAAAACTGTTTTTT. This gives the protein CASSDTSATNEKLFF.

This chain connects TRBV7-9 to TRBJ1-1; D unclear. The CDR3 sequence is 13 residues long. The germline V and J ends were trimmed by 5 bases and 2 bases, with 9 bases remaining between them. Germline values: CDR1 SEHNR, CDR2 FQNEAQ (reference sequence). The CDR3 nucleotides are TGTGCCAGCAGCCAAGACGGAAACACTGAAGCTTTCTTT. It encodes CASSQDGNTEAFF. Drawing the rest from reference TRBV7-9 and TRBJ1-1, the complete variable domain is DTGVSQNPRHKITKRGQNVTFRCDPISEHNRLYWYRQTLGQGPEFLTYFQNEAQLEKSRLLSDRFSAERPKGSFSTLEIQRTEQGDSAMYLCASSQDGNTEAFFGQGTRLTVV.

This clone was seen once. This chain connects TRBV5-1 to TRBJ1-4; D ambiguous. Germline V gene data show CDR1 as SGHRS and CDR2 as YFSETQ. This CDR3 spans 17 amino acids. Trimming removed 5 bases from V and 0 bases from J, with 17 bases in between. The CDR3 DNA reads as TGCGCCAGCAGAGCGAGAGCGGGGATTGCAACTAATGAAAAACTGTTTTTT. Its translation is CASRARAGIATNEKLFF.

CDR3 bases: TGTGCCAGCTCCTACTTGGGGGGCTACACCTTC. Its translation: CASSYLGGYTF. The J gene is TRBJ1-2, the V gene TRBV6-5, with no clear D. The CDR3 is 11 amino acids. Trimming took off 8 bases at V and 8 bases at J, with 12 bases between the two ends. The germline V gene has CDR1 MNHEY and CDR2 SVGAGI.

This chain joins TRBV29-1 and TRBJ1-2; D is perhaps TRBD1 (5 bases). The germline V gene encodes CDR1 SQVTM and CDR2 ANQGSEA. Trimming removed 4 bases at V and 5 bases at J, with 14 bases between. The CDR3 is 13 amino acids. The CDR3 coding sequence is TGCAGCGTTGGTGGGACGGAGAGTTATGGCTACACCTTC. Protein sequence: CSVGGTESYGYTF.

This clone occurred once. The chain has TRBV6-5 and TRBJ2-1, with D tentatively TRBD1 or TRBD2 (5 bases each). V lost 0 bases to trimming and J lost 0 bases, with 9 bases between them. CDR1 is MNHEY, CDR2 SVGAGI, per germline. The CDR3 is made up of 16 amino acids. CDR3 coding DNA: TGTGCCAGCAGTTACTCGGGGGTCAGCTCCTACAATGAGCAGTTCTTC. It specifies CASSYSGVSSYNEQFF.